A selection of T cell receptor beta chains follows, all from one sample in a study of cytomegalovirus exposure and HLA in healthy donors. Using immunoSEQ multiplex PCR, the repertoire was profiled, and TCRdb retains in-frame clones only, with some absent. The table shows over 100,000 clones, with 73% occurring only once. What was sequenced was PBMCs. The source of these receptors is a middle-aged man in good health and CMV-seronegative. CDR3s include the opening cysteine and the closing phenylalanine or tryptophan. D genes are given only for firm matches. Rows may omit the clone size; those that give it use once, few, many or a size class.

TRBV7-9	TRBD2	TRBJ2-7	few	14	TGTGCCAGCAGCTTAGCGCTGGGAGGGGACGAGCAGTACTTC	CASSLALGGDEQYF
TRBV7-2	-	TRBJ1-1	-	11	TGTGCCAGCAGCTTAGCCGGGGAAACTTTCTTT	CASSLAGETFF
TRBV7-8	-	TRBJ1-3	-	18	TGTGCCAGCAGCTTAGACAGACAGGTCAAACGCTCTGGAAACACCATATATTTT	CASSLDRQVKRSGNTIYF
TRBV15	TRBD2	TRBJ2-2	-	19	TGTGCCACCAGCAGTGGTTGGCCTAGCGGGGGCGCGAACACCGGGGAGCTGTTTTTT	CATSSGWPSGGANTGELFF
TRBV13	TRBD2	TRBJ2-1	-	17	TGTGCCAGCAGCGCGAGACTAGCGGGGGCCCAATACAATGAGCAGTTCTTC	CASSARLAGAQYNEQFF
TRBV5-1	-	TRBJ2-7	-	16	TGCGCCAGCAGCTTGGCTCCGCGCAGGGGGGACTACGAGCAGTACTTC	CASSLAPRRGDYEQYF
TRBV11-2	-	TRBJ1-2	-	13	TGTGCCAGCAGCCCCTCCAGGGGTTTCGGCTACACCTTC	CASSPSRGFGYTF
TRBV5-6	-	TRBJ2-6	-	17	TGTGCCAGCAGTCCTCCTGCCCAGTTTTCTGGGGCCAACGTCCTGACTTTC	CASSPPAQFSGANVLTF
TRBV10-3	-	TRBJ1-2	-	14	TGTGCCATCAGTGAGTCCTACAGGGTTTATGGCTACACCTTC	CAISESYRVYGYTF
TRBV11-2	TRBD1	TRBJ1-2	-	14	TGTGCCAGCAGCTTAGATCGAACAGGGGGAGGCTACACCTTC	CASSLDRTGGGYTF
TRBV5-4	TRBD1	TRBJ2-3	-	15	TGTGCCAGCAGCCAAATCGACAGGGGCACAGATACGCAGTATTTT	CASSQIDRGTDTQYF
TRBV9	-	TRBJ1-4	few	18	TGTGCCAGCAGCGTAGGACTCTGGACACAGAGAACTAATGAAAAACTGTTTTTT	CASSVGLWTQRTNEKLFF
TRBV9	TRBD1	TRBJ2-7	-	16	TGTGCCAGCAGCGTAGGTCCTGACAGGGTATCCTACGAGCAGTACTTC	CASSVGPDRVSYEQYF
TRBV9	TRBD1	TRBJ1-4	-	16	TGTGCCAGCAGCGTAGAGGACAGGGGTCACCGTGAAAAACTGTTTTTT	CASSVEDRGHREKLFF
TRBV9	TRBD1	TRBJ2-2	-	17	TGTGCCAGCAGCTCCCCCGGTGAGACAGGGCCCCACGGGGAGCTGTTTTTT	CASSSPGETGPHGELFF
TRBV19	TRBD1	TRBJ1-6	-	14	TGTGCCAGTAGTAGGACGACAGGGATTTCACCCCTCCACTTT	CASSRTTGISPLHF
TRBV29-1	TRBD2	TRBJ2-1	-	17	TGCAGCGTTGACCCCCCTTTTCCCAGCGGGGGTAACAATGAGCAGTTCTTC	CSVDPPFPSGGNNEQFF
TRBV4-2	-	TRBJ1-2	-	17	TGTGCCAGCAGCCAAGGAAACAGGGCAGAGTCAGACTATGGCTACCCCTTC	CASSQGNRAESDYGYPF
TRBV28	TRBD1	TRBJ1-5	-	15	TGTGCCAGCAGCGAAAAACAGGGGTTCAATCAGCCCCAGCATTTT	CASSEKQGFNQPQHF
TRBV15	TRBD1	TRBJ1-2	-	16	TGTGCCACCAGCAGACCCGGGACAGGGGATCGCTATGGCTACACCTTC	CATSRPGTGDRYGYTF
TRBV28	-	TRBJ1-6	-	18	TGTGCCAGCAGTTCCCAAGGGGCGGGGGGCACCTATAATTCACCCCTCCACTTT	CASSSQGAGGTYNSPLHF
TRBV10-3	-	TRBJ2-1	-	11	TGTGCCATCAGCTTTCTCAATGAGCAGTTCTTC	CAISFLNEQFF
TRBV2	-	TRBJ1-1	few	11	TGTGCCAGCAGTGAGTGGGAGCAGACTGGCTTT	CASSEWEQTGF
TRBV9	TRBD2	TRBJ2-1	-	16	TGTGCCAGCAGCGTATTTAGCGGGGGATTGAACAATGAGCAGTTCTTC	CASSVFSGGLNNEQFF
TRBV5-1	-	TRBJ1-3	once	13	TGCGCCAGCGCGGAGGGAGGTGGAAACACCATATATTTT	CASAEGGGNTIYF
TRBV5-6	-	TRBJ1-2	-	12	TGTGCCAGCAGCTTGAATTTGCGTGGCTACACCTTC	CASSLNLRGYTF
TRBV15	TRBD2	TRBJ2-7	-	18	TGTGCCACCAGCAGAGAGGCTAGCGGGGGGGCAATTCTCGGGGAGCAGTACTTC	CATSREASGGAILGEQYF
TRBV7-8	-	TRBJ2-1	-	17	TGTGCCAGCAGGAATCGCCGGACAGGTTGGACTAACAATGAGCAGTTCTTC	CASRNRRTGWTNNEQFF
TRBV5-1	TRBD1	TRBJ2-7	-	13	TGCGCCAGCAGCCAAGGACAGGGGAGCGAGCAGTACTTC	CASSQGQGSEQYF
TRBV7-9	-	TRBJ2-7	-	14	TGTGCCAGCAGCTCGATCGAGGGGGCGGGGGAGCAGTACTTC	CASSSIEGAGEQYF
TRBV19	-	TRBJ1-4	-	12	TGTGCCAGTACTGCATCCCGGGGAAAACTGTTTTTT	CASTASRGKLFF
TRBV7-9	-	TRBJ1-2	-	12	TGTGCCAGCAGCCCCACAGGCTATGGCTACACCTTC	CASSPTGYGYTF
TRBV30	-	TRBJ2-7	-	14	TGTGCCTGGCGTGACATCGACAGCTCCTACGAGCAGTACTTC	CAWRDIDSSYEQYF
TRBV9	-	TRBJ1-3	-	15	TGTGCCAGCAGCGTAGGTCGGGGACTCGGAAACACCATATATTTT	CASSVGRGLGNTIYF
TRBV6-5	-	TRBJ2-5	-	15	TGTGCCAGCAGTTACTCGCAGGGACTCCAAGAGACCCAGTACTTC	CASSYSQGLQETQYF
TRBV4-3	-	TRBJ1-1	-	14	TGCGCCAGCTCGGGGGGACATTTGAACACTGAAGCTTTCTTT	CASSGGHLNTEAFF
TRBV28	-	TRBJ1-4	-	16	TGTGCCAGCAGTTTACCAGCCTCGGGAACTAATGAAAAACTGTTTTTT	CASSLPASGTNEKLFF
TRBV10-3	-	TRBJ2-2	once	13	TGTGCCAGTGGTTCTACGAACACCGGGGAGCTGTTTTTT	CASGSTNTGELFF
TRBV7-9	-	TRBJ1-4	-	15	TGTGCCAGCAGCTTAGATGTTACAACTAATGAAAAACTGTTTTTT	CASSLDVTTNEKLFF
TRBV6-1	TRBD1	TRBJ2-2	-	15	TGTGCCAGCACGTGGACAGGGGCGAACACCGGGGAGCTGTTTTTT	CASTWTGANTGELFF
TRBV5-1	TRBD2	TRBJ2-5	-	17	TGCGCCAGCAGCAAATTAGCGGGGGGGCCTTTACGAGAGACCCAGTACTTC	CASSKLAGGPLRETQYF
TRBV7-9	-	TRBJ2-7	-	14	TGTGCCAGCAGTCTAACCGGAGGGAGTTACGAGCAGTACTTC	CASSLTGGSYEQYF
TRBV4-1	TRBD2	TRBJ2-5	-	15	TGCGCCAGCAGCCAGGTACTAGCGGGGGGAGAGACCCAGTACTTC	CASSQVLAGGETQYF
TRBV14	TRBD2	TRBJ2-5	-	18	TGTGCCAGCAGCTCCGGGACTAGCGGGGGTTTGCGTGTAGAGACCCAGTACTTC	CASSSGTSGGLRVETQYF
TRBV5-1	-	TRBJ1-1	few	15	TGCGCCAGCAGCGCTACACAGGGCAGGAACACTGAAGCTTTCTTT	CASSATQGRNTEAFF
TRBV6-5	TRBD1	TRBJ1-6	-	15	TGTGCCAGCAGTTGGACAGGCGACTATAATTCACCCCTCCACTTT	CASSWTGDYNSPLHF
TRBV19	TRBD1	TRBJ1-1	-	12	TGTGCCAGTACGGACAGGGGTGATGAAGCTTTCTTT	CASTDRGDEAFF
TRBV29-1	-	TRBJ2-7	-	12	TGCAGCGTTGAAACTACGGCCTACGAGCAGTACTTC	CSVETTAYEQYF
TRBV5-6	-	TRBJ2-4	-	15	TGTGCCAGCAGTGAGAGCCTCCATGGCAAAAACATTCAGTACTTC	CASSESLHGKNIQYF
TRBV28	-	TRBJ2-5	-	14	TGTGCCAGCAGCCCCATTGACAGGCAAGAGACCCAGTACTTC	CASSPIDRQETQYF
TRBV30	TRBD2	TRBJ2-3	-	15	TGTGCCTGGAGGCCGGTGGGGGGGTACACAGATACGCAGTATTTT	CAWRPVGGYTDTQYF
TRBV19	TRBD1	TRBJ1-3	many	16	TGTGCCAGTACCTCGACAGGGGTGCGCTCTGGAAACACCATATATTTT	CASTSTGVRSGNTIYF
TRBV5-5	-	TRBJ2-7	few	13	TGTGCCAGCAGCGTGACAGGTTTGTACGAGCAGTACTTC	CASSVTGLYEQYF
TRBV7-3	-	TRBJ2-3	-	13	TGTGCCAGCAGCTTACAGTCCACAGATACGCAGTATTTT	CASSLQSTDTQYF
TRBV15	-	TRBJ1-4	-	15	TGTGCCACCAGCAGAGAAGGAGGGGAGAGTGAAAAACTGTTTTTT	CATSREGGESEKLFF
TRBV5-1	-	TRBJ2-5	once	15	TGCGCCAGCAGCTTGGGCCCGGGGGATCAAGAGACCCAGTACTTC	CASSLGPGDQETQYF
TRBV4-3	-	TRBJ1-1	medium-sized	14	TGCGCCAGCAGCCAAAGCTCCGGACGGGGAGAAGCTTTCTTT	CASSQSSGRGEAFF
TRBV4-3	-	TRBJ2-2	-	15	TGCGCCAGCAGCCAAGACAGGGCCGGGACCGGGGAGCTGTTTTTT	CASSQDRAGTGELFF
TRBV18	-	TRBJ1-1	-	16	TGTGCCAGCTCACCGGGAGGTCTCGGAAAGAACACTGAAGCTTTCTTT	CASSPGGLGKNTEAFF
TRBV6-5	-	TRBJ1-2	few	13	TGTGCCAGCAGTTCGATGGGGAGCCATGGCTACACCTTC	CASSSMGSHGYTF